The 32 T cell receptor beta chains presented below share a single source sample, sequenced in a study of human T cells and chemical hapten exposure. TCRdb passed the RACE reads through MiXCR, listing each CDR3 protein once. This sample has a few hundred thousand distinct CDR3 sequences; 7.5% to 8% occur once, and the top ten carry 1.2%. As for time point: pre-sensitization, week 0. The sample's treatment: therapeutic diphenylcyclopropenone sensitization with weekly scalp DPC. The sample was whole blood, taken in connection with sensitization to the hapten diphenylcyclopropenone (DPC). These receptors all come from a man younger than 30 with alopecia areata. Some clones in this sample may be carry-over from other donors' samples.

The rearrangement uses TRBV12-3 or TRBV12-4 and TRBJ2-2; a weak D match, TRBD1 (6 bases). With 4 bases removed from V and 2 bases from J, the gap between germline ends came to 14 bases. CDR3 length: 16 residues. For the CDR3, the DNA is TGTGCCAGCAGTTCCGGGACACCGCTTAACACCGGGGAGCTGTTTTTT. Its translation: CASSSGTPLNTGELFF.

This clonotype came up a few times. This rearrangement joins TRBV29-1 to TRBJ2-1; D unresolved. The CDR3 runs to 11 residues. Germline lookup yields CDR1 SQVTM and CDR2 ANQGSEA. Deletions cut 7 bases from V and 3 bases from J, with 7 bases between. The CDR3 DNA reads as TGCAGCGCCCACAGCTACAATGAGCAGTTCTTC. This translates into CSAHSYNEQFF.

There are a few counts of this clonotype. The chain recombines TRBV28 with TRBJ1-5; no clear D. Germline V gene data show CDR1 as MDHEN and CDR2 as SYDVKM. The CDR3 length is 12 residues. Trimming stripped 5 bases from V and 8 bases from J, with 10 bases between. The CDR3 sequence: CASSPLWEPQHF. In nucleotides, the CDR3 is TGTGCCAGCAGTCCCCTATGGGAGCCCCAGCATTTT.

The genes are TRBV7-9 and TRBJ1-4; 7 bases map to TRBD1. CDR3 length: 17 amino acids. Germline V lookup: CDR1 SEHNR, CDR2 FQNEAQ (reference sequence). Unmatched junction bases numbered 11, after V lost 5 bases and J lost 2 bases. DNA of the CDR3: TGTGCCAGCAGCAGAATCCAGGGGGTGGGGACTAATGAAAAACTGTTTTTT. This translates into CASSRIQGVGTNEKLFF.

The chain employs TRBV7-2 and TRBJ2-5; D remains unclear. This CDR3 comprises 16 residues. V was trimmed by 5 bases and J by 2 bases, leaving 18 bases between them. Germline values: CDR1 SGHTA, CDR2 FQGNSA. The CDR3 sequence: CASSRRAVQPQETQYF. DNA of the CDR3: TGTGCCAGCAGCCGCCGGGCGGTGCAGCCACAAGAGACCCAGTACTTC.

The rearrangement joins TRBV20-1 to TRBJ2-5; 7 bases match TRBD2. The germline V gene has CDR1 DFQATT and CDR2 SNEGSKA (reference sequence). V lost 7 bases, J lost 2 bases, and 4 bases stayed unmatched. The CDR3 is made up of 12 amino acids. Here the CDR3 DNA reads TGCAGTGTCCCCGGGAGGCAAGAGACCCAGTACTTC. Residues: CSVPGRQETQYF.

CDR3 residues: CSALLAGVLSSYNEQFF. The CDR3 nucleotides read TGCAGTGCCCTTCTAGCGGGGGTCTTAAGCTCCTACAATGAGCAGTTCTTC. V and J are TRBV20-1 and TRBJ2-1, with 10 bases aligning to TRBD2. In germline, CDR1 is DFQATT, CDR2 SNEGSKA (reference sequence). This CDR3 comprises 17 residues. The junction had 11 bases not matched to a gene; V was cut back by 6 bases and J by 0 bases.

This clonotype was recorded many times. V usage is TRBV10-2 and J usage is TRBJ1-1, with D possibly being TRBD1 (6 bases). The germline CDR1 and CDR2 sequences are WSHSY and SAAADI. CDR3 length: 17 amino acids. V was shortened by 2 bases and J by 0 bases, with 16 bases between the two germline ends. The CDR3 bases are TGCGCCAGCAGTGAGCCTCGGGGGGCGGGGGTGAACACTGAAGCTTTCTTT. Its translation is CASSEPRGAGVNTEAFF.

With regard to this clonotype: Given a much more abundant clone one base away, this may be a read error. V gene TRBV28 combines with J gene TRBJ2-7; a weak D match, TRBD2 (6 bases). This CDR3 is 13 amino acids long. Per the germline V gene, CDR1 is MDHEN and CDR2 is SYDVKM. V was clipped by 7 bases and J by 3 bases, with 13 bases between them. CDR3 in DNA: TGTGCCAGCAAAAGGGACTCAAACTACGAGCAGTACTTC. Protein product: CASKRDSNYEQYF.

This chain joins TRBV12-5 and TRBJ1-1; 8 bases line up with TRBD1. V lost 3 bases to trimming and J lost 1 base; unmatched junction nucleotides: 7. The CDR3 runs to 16 residues. Germline CDR1 reads LGHNT; CDR2 reads FRNRAP. The CDR3 reads CASGFLAGGANTEAFF. The CDR3 DNA follows: TGTGCTAGTGGTTTTTTAGCAGGGGGCGCGAACACTGAAGCTTTCTTT.

CDR3 DNA: TGTGCCAGCAGTGCTAACCGGGACGGTTCCTACGAGCAGTACTTC. This sequence encodes CASSANRDGSYEQYF. The gene calls are TRBV6-1 and TRBJ2-7; D is perhaps TRBD1 or TRBD2 (5 bases each). CDR1 and CDR2 (germline): MNHNS, SASEGT. This CDR3 contains 15 residues. V lost 4 bases and J lost 1, with 14 bases in between.

The V gene is TRBV18, the J gene TRBJ1-3, with D perhaps TRBD1 (5 bases). The CDR3 is 17 amino acids. Germline V gives CDR1 KGHSH, CDR2 LQKENI. Trimming removed 2 bases at V and 0 bases at J, with 14 bases between. DNA of the CDR3: TGTGCCAGCTCACCAGTGACGGGACCCCACTCTGGAAACACCATATATTTT. Amino acid sequence: CASSPVTGPHSGNTIYF.

The rearrangement uses TRBV4-3 and TRBJ2-1; D gene uncertain. CDR1 and CDR2 (germline): LGHNA, YSLEER. The CDR3 sequence is 16 residues long. V shed 1 base and J shed 3 bases, with 13 bases lying between them. The CDR3, as DNA: TGCGCCAGCAGCCAAGCGCTAGAAGTGTTCTACAATGAGCAGTTCTTC. Encoded protein: CASSQALEVFYNEQFF.

This clonotype was counted only a few times. This sequence joins TRBV5-1 and TRBJ2-2; D not resolved. The CDR3 is 15 residues long. V was pared by 4 bases and J by 0 bases, with 10 bases between. Germline values: CDR1 SGHRS, CDR2 YFSETQ. This CDR3 reads CASSAGPPNTGELFF. CDR3 DNA: TGCGCCAGCAGCGCCGGACCCCCGAACACCGGGGAGCTGTTTTTT.

This clonotype was detected ten times or more. The J gene is TRBJ2-7, the V gene TRBV5-1, with D perhaps matching TRBD1 (5 bases). Per the germline V gene, CDR1 is SGHRS and CDR2 is YFSETQ. The V end was cut by 0 bases, the J end by 5 bases, with 12 bases between. CDR3 length equals 14 residues. Here the CDR3 reads CASSLEGVNDEQYV. As DNA, the CDR3 is TGCGCCAGCAGCTTGGAAGGGGTGAATGACGAGCAGTACGTC.

This clonotype showed up just a few times. V and J are TRBV25-1 and TRBJ2-7; D may be TRBD2 (6 bases). The CDR3 loop spans 14 amino acids. V was clipped by 6 bases and J by 0 bases, with 12 bases between them. Germline V gene lookup returns CDR1 MGHDK and CDR2 SYGVNS. The CDR3 sequence is CASRRGDSSYEQYF. The CDR3 DNA sequence: TGTGCCAGCAGGCGCGGGGATAGCTCCTACGAGCAGTACTTC.

This chain connects TRBV5-4 to TRBJ2-5, with a possible D match to TRBD2 (6 bases). The CDR3 runs 16 residues. Trimming cost V 4 bases and J 1 base, with 17 bases left between them. Germline V gene sequence: CDR1 SGHNT, CDR2 YYREEE (reference sequence). CDR3 coding DNA: TGTGCCAGCAGCCCGGACCCGGGGGACTCCCAAGAGACCCAGTACTTC. It codes for CASSPDPGDSQETQYF.

This clonotype was seen ten or more times. The chain carries TRBV4-3 and TRBJ2-2, with D uncertain. This CDR3 has 14 amino acids. V was shortened by 0 bases and J by 3 bases, with 5 bases between the two germline ends. CDR1 is LGHNA and CDR2 is YSLEER in the germline V gene. CDR3 region: CASSQDGHTGELFF. The CDR3 DNA is TGCGCCAGCAGCCAAGATGGGCACACCGGGGAGCTGTTTTTT.

CDR3 in amino acids: CASRLGREAGELFF. CDR3 sequence (DNA): TGCGCCAGCAGACTCGGCAGGGAGGCCGGGGAGCTGTTTTTT. The chain recombines TRBV5-1 with TRBJ2-2; tentatively, D is TRBD2 (6 bases). Looked up from germline, CDR1 is SGHRS and CDR2 is YFSETQ. The CDR3 is 14 residues long. V dropped 5 bases and J dropped 6 bases, with 14 bases sitting between them.

The sample holds a few counts of this clonotype. As DNA, the CDR3 is TGTGCCAGCACCCCGTTCGACCTTGAGCAGTTCTTC. Its protein product is CASTPFDLEQFF. The genes are TRBV5-5 and TRBJ2-1; D not certain. Germline V gene sequence: CDR1 SGHKS, CDR2 YYEKEE (reference sequence). With 6 bases removed from V and 9 bases from J, the gap between germline ends came to 13 bases. The CDR3 is 12 residues long.

The chain uses TRBV5-1 and TRBJ2-7; a possible D gene is TRBD1 (6 bases). V shed 0 bases and J shed 3 bases, with 10 bases lying between them. This CDR3 is 14 amino acids long. Germline lookup yields CDR1 SGHRS and CDR2 YFSETQ. CDR3 in amino acids: CASSLDGTLYEQYV. The CDR3 DNA is TGCGCCAGCAGCTTGGATGGGACACTCTACGAGCAGTACGTC.

The CDR3 here is CVYRSNEKLFF. In DNA form, the CDR3 reads TGCGTTTACAGGTCTAATGAAAAACTGTTTTTT. This rearrangement joins TRBV20-1 to TRBJ1-4; perhaps TRBD1 as D (5 bases). CDR3 length: 11 amino acids. CDR1 and CDR2 (germline): DFQATT, SNEGSKA (reference sequence).

This clonotype was seen more than once but under ten times. The chain uses TRBV9 and TRBJ1-2; possibly TRBD1 for D (5 bases). V shed 4 bases and J shed 0 bases, with 22 bases lying between them. The CDR3 has 18 residues. CDR1 SGDLS and CDR2 YYNGEE come from the germline V gene. The CDR3 nucleotides are TGTGCCAGCAGCTTACACCGGGACGCCTCCCTGGCTAACTATGGCTACACCTTC. Its protein product is CASSLHRDASLANYGYTF.

The V and J genes are TRBV5-4 and TRBJ2-7, with TRBD1 matching over 9 bases. The V gene's germline CDR1 is SGHNT and CDR2 YYREEE (reference sequence). This CDR3 is 15 amino acids long. V was clipped by 4 bases and J by 3 bases; unmatched bases: 8. This CDR3 reads CASSPPGQGIYEQYF. DNA for the CDR3: TGTGCCAGCAGCCCCCCCGGACAGGGGATCTACGAGCAGTACTTC.

This clonotype was counted many times. The V and J genes are TRBV7-2 and TRBJ1-1, with no clear D. Germline-derived CDR1 and CDR2 are SGHTA and FQGNSA. Trimming took off 4 bases at V and 2 bases at J, with 17 bases between the two ends. There are 16 residues in the CDR3. CDR3 amino acids: CASSSTRYLPNTEAFF. CDR3 nucleotide sequence: TGTGCCAGCAGCTCAACGCGATACCTTCCCAACACTGAAGCTTTCTTT.

The chain recombines TRBV6-2 or TRBV6-3 with TRBJ2-1; 10 positions match TRBD2. Per the germline V gene, CDR1 is MNHEY and CDR2 is SVGEGT. The CDR3 is 18 residues long. V lost 6 bases, J lost 3 bases, and 14 bases stayed unmatched. The CDR3 bases are TGTGCCAGCAGGGGCCCGCTAGCGGGAGATAAGTTCTACAATGAGCAGTTCTTC. It specifies CASRGPLAGDKFYNEQFF.

As to this clonotype: At one end, the junction sequence differs from germline, possibly due to a read error. The chain recombines TRBV11-3 with TRBJ2-1; D gene ambiguous. CDR3 length equals 15 residues. The germline gives CDR1 SGHNT, CDR2 YENEEA. For the CDR3, the DNA is TGTGCCAGCAGCTTAGCTGCCAGCTCCTACAATGTGCAGTTCTTC. As protein: CASSLAASSYNVQFF.

The rearrangement links TRBV14 to TRBJ2-3, with a possible D match to TRBD1 (5 bases). This CDR3 has 18 residues. CDR1 SGHDN and CDR2 FVKESK come from the germline V gene. V was pared by 0 bases and J by 0 bases, with 16 bases between. CDR3 in amino acids: CASSQDFRAGWSTDTQYF. The CDR3 DNA sequence: TGTGCCAGCAGCCAAGATTTCAGGGCCGGGTGGAGCACAGATACGCAGTATTTT.

CDR3 sequence (DNA): TGTGCCAGCAGTTGGACAGCCGGGCACTATGGCTACACCTTC. Its protein product is CASSWTAGHYGYTF. This chain uses TRBV6-2 or TRBV6-3 with TRBJ1-2; D is perhaps TRBD1 (6 bases). V gave up 4 bases and J gave up 3 bases, with 12 bases separating them. This CDR3 region has 14 residues. Looked up from germline, CDR1 is MNHEY and CDR2 is SVGEGT.

The chain recombines TRBV18 with TRBJ2-3; TRBD1 or TRBD2 may be the D gene (5 bases each). CDR1 and CDR2 (germline): KGHSH, LQKENI. The germline V and J ends were trimmed by 4 bases and 2 bases, with 13 bases remaining between them. This CDR3 is 15 amino acids long. The CDR3 nucleotides are TGTGCCAGCTCACGAACGGGACCAAACACAGATACGCAGTATTTT. It yields the protein CASSRTGPNTDTQYF.

This sequence joins TRBV27 and TRBJ2-6, with TRBD1 identical over 7 bases. V shed 6 bases, J shed 0 bases, and the junction held 11 bases outside the gene matches. Germline V gene lookup returns CDR1 MNHEY and CDR2 SMNVEV (reference sequence). The CDR3 covers 18 residues. The CDR3 spells CASRPPGQILSGANVLTF. CDR3 sequence (DNA): TGTGCCAGCAGGCCACCGGGACAGATTCTCTCTGGGGCCAACGTCCTGACTTTC.

This clonotype was found a few times. V is TRBV4-2 and J is TRBJ2-5, with 13 bases matching TRBD2. The CDR3 covers 17 residues. The germline CDR1 and CDR2 sequences are LGHNA and YNFKEQ. Losses at the gene ends were 4 bases for V and 2 bases for J; bases not matched to a gene: 7. The CDR3 sequence: CASSRTSGGQPQETQYF. CDR3 bases: TGTGCCAGCAGCCGGACTAGCGGGGGACAACCGCAAGAGACCCAGTACTTC.